These 16 T cell receptor beta chains share one sample of origin, sequenced in a study of T cell repertoires in cytomegalovirus infection. TCRdb processed the reads anew with MiXCR; each CDR3 protein has one entry. This sample has about 340,000 distinct CDR3 sequences, with almost 30% found just once. Their antigen targets remain unknown. The source material was cultured PBMCs, sampled from culture after CMV antigen stimulation. These TCRs come from a human donor in good health (CMV status not recorded). Some clones in this sample may be carry-over from other donors' samples.

CDR3 DNA sequence: TGTGCTAGTGGTTCATCGGGGAACCCCTACACCTTC. Translating gives CASGSSGNPYTF. The V call is TRBV12-5, the J call TRBJ1-2; D remains unclear. Trimming left V 4 bases short and J 10 bases short, with 13 bases between. Germline-derived CDR1 and CDR2 are LGHNT and FRNRAP. There are 12 residues in the CDR3.

This clonotype showed up just a few times. This chain uses TRBV7-3 with TRBJ2-5; D gene unclear. Per germline, CDR1 SGHTA and CDR2 FQGTGA. The V and J ends lost 6 bases and 0 bases respectively, with 11 bases between them. The CDR3 extends over 14 amino acids. CDR3 nucleotides: TGTGCCAGCAGTCCTCTTGGTTACCAAGAGACCCAGTACTTC. This translates into CASSPLGYQETQYF.

The chain recombines TRBV20-1 with TRBJ2-7, with a weak D call TRBD1 (5 bases). Germline V lookup: CDR1 DFQATT, CDR2 SNEGSKA (reference sequence). The V end lost 0 bases, the J end lost 2 bases, and 11 bases lay between the germline ends. This CDR3 is built from 14 residues. The CDR3 reads CSARDRQKTYEQYF. CDR3 sequence (DNA): TGCAGTGCTAGAGACCGACAGAAAACCTACGAGCAGTACTTC.

This clonotype was counted a few times. V is TRBV7-2 and J is TRBJ2-6, with D uncertain. The V end lost 9 bases, the J end lost 0 bases, and 6 bases lay between the germline ends. CDR3 length equals 13 residues. Germline V gene data show CDR1 as SGHTA and CDR2 as FQGNSA. CDR3 loop: CASESSGANVLTF. In nucleotides, the CDR3 is TGTGCCAGTGAAAGCTCTGGGGCCAACGTCCTGACTTTC.

The genes are TRBV7-7 and TRBJ2-7, with TRBD1 identical over 10 bases. The CDR3 sequence is 15 residues long. V lost 1 base to trimming and J lost 3 bases; unmatched junction nucleotides: 3. Germline CDR1 SSHAT, CDR2 FNYEAQ (reference sequence). The CDR3 DNA reads TGTGCCAGCAGCTTAGGGACAGGGGGAAACTACGAGCAGTACTTC. Translated, it gives CASSLGTGGNYEQYF.

V is TRBV20-1 and J is TRBJ1-1; D might be TRBD1 (6 bases). Trimming stripped 5 bases from V and 0 bases from J, with 16 bases between. The CDR3 totals 15 residues. Germline assignment: CDR1 DFQATT and CDR2 SNEGSKA (reference sequence). The CDR3 sequence: CSAFTGPWMNTEAFF. The CDR3 region has the DNA TGCAGTGCTTTTACAGGGCCGTGGATGAACACTGAAGCTTTCTTT.

This clonotype was seen only a few times. This CDR3 is CASSPPSGAETQYF. The CDR3 nucleotides are TGTGCCAGCTCACCACCGTCAGGGGCTGAGACCCAGTACTTC. The chain carries TRBV18 and TRBJ2-5; the D gene is possibly TRBD1 (6 bases). V was trimmed by 0 bases and J by 5 bases, leaving 10 bases between them. The CDR3 spans 14 residues. Germline CDR1 and CDR2: KGHSH and LQKENI.

This clonotype was counted ten times or more. The chain couples TRBV7-2 to TRBJ2-1, with TRBD1 as a possible D gene (6 bases). V dropped 3 bases and J dropped 2 bases, with 11 bases sitting between them. Germline lookup yields CDR1 SGHTA and CDR2 FQGNSA. The CDR3 runs to 15 residues. CDR3 nucleotides: TGTGCCAGCAGCTTGGGACATCCAGCCTACAATGAGCAGTTCTTC. This sequence encodes CASSLGHPAYNEQFF. The full variable domain, rest sourced from reference TRBV7-2 and TRBJ2-1, is GAGVSQSPSNKVTEKGKDVELRCDPISGHTALYWYRQSLGQGLEFLIYFQGNSAPDKSGLPSDRFSAERTGGSVSTLTIQRTQQEDSAVYLCASSLGHPAYNEQFFGPGTRLTVL.

This clonotype was seen a handful of times. The V gene is TRBV27, the J gene TRBJ2-1; no clear D gene. Trimming cost V 2 bases and J 7 bases, with 21 bases left between them. The CDR3 covers 17 residues. Germline assignment: CDR1 MNHEY and CDR2 SMNVEV (reference sequence). CDR3: CASSLKEKWADKNEQFF. The CDR3 region has the DNA TGTGCCAGCAGTTTAAAGGAAAAGTGGGCAGATAAGAATGAGCAGTTCTTC.

The table lists this clonotype with many counts. The rearrangement joins TRBV25-1 to TRBJ1-1; tentative D call: TRBD1 (6 bases). The V and J ends lost 4 bases and 4 bases respectively, with 19 bases between them. Germline lookup yields CDR1 MGHDK and CDR2 SYGVNS. CDR3 size: 16 residues. CDR3 nucleotides: TGTGCCAGCAGTGTCAATAAGGGGGGTGAAGGCACTGAAGCTTTCTTT. It codes for CASSVNKGGEGTEAFF.

The CDR3 coding sequence is TGTGCCAGCTCAGGGGGCGAGGGGTATGGCTACACCTTC. It yields the protein CASSGGEGYGYTF. This sequence joins TRBV7-3 and TRBJ1-2, with 8 bases lining up with TRBD1. Germline CDR1 reads SGHTA; CDR2 reads FQGTGA. The CDR3 covers 13 residues. V trimming: 8 bases; J trimming: 5 bases; junction bases outside the gene matches: 7.

Sample share makes this clonotype medium-sized. The chain is built from TRBV27 and TRBJ1-5; D unclear. CDR3 length: 13 residues. Trimming took 0 bases from V and 2 from J, leaving 2 bases between them. CDR1 is MNHEY, CDR2 SMNVEV, per germline (reference sequence). The CDR3 bases are TGTGCCAGCAGTTTATCGGGCAATCAGCCCCAGCATTTT. Translation: CASSLSGNQPQHF.

This clonotype was counted a few times. The chain combines TRBV7-9 with TRBJ2-3; TRBD2 matches at 11 bases. V lost 4 bases, J lost 6 bases, and 3 bases stayed unmatched. The CDR3 runs to 14 residues. Germline assignment: CDR1 SEHNR and CDR2 FQNEAQ (reference sequence). This CDR3 is CASSSRLAGDTQYF. The CDR3 DNA reads as TGTGCCAGCAGCTCCCGACTAGCGGGGGATACGCAGTATTTT.

This clonotype occurred many times. Written as DNA, the CDR3 is TGTGCCAGCAGCTTGCCGGGAACCACCTACAATGAGCAGTTCTTC. As protein: CASSLPGTTYNEQFF. J is TRBJ2-1 and V is TRBV7-9, with a tentative D call TRBD2 (5 bases). The germline gives CDR1 SEHNR, CDR2 FQNEAQ (reference sequence). The CDR3 extends over 15 amino acids. V lost 3 bases to trimming and J lost 2 bases, with 11 bases between them.

This clonotype was recorded a few times. The V and J genes are TRBV27 and TRBJ2-1; tentatively, D is TRBD2 (6 bases). V was cut by 6 bases and J by 4 bases, with 19 bases left in between. Germline assignment: CDR1 MNHEY and CDR2 SMNVEV (reference sequence). CDR3 length: 16 amino acids. This CDR3 is CASSRGRLEGYNEQFF. In DNA form, the CDR3 reads TGTGCCAGCAGCCGTGGGCGTCTGGAGGGATACAATGAGCAGTTCTTC.

This clonotype has only a few counts. J is TRBJ2-1 and V is TRBV7-2, with unresolved D. CDR1 is SGHTA and CDR2 is FQGNSA in the germline V gene. The germline V and J ends were trimmed by 7 bases and 6 bases, with 13 bases remaining between them. The CDR3 is 13 amino acids. The CDR3 here is CASTPNPGNEQFF. As DNA, the CDR3 is TGTGCCAGCACTCCCAATCCGGGCAATGAGCAGTTCTTC. Drawing the rest from reference TRBV7-2 and TRBJ2-1, the complete variable domain is GAGVSQSPSNKVTEKGKDVELRCDPISGHTALYWYRQSLGQGLEFLIYFQGNSAPDKSGLPSDRFSAERTGGSVSTLTIQRTQQEDSAVYLCASTPNPGNEQFFGPGTRLTVL.